The 17 T cell receptor beta chains listed next were all sequenced from one sample in a study of blood T cell repertoires in COVID-19 (dated by TCRdb to about 2020). Library method: the immunoSEQ multiplex PCR assay. In its TCRdb copy, this immuneACCESS table keeps in-frame sequences only and misses some clones. Where compared with another copy, unresolved V genes explain less than half of these, and the others have no known cause. Counted in this sample were some 220,000 clones; about four fifths of them appeared once. The ten most abundant clones make up under 1.5% of the sample. The sample was PBMCs or T cells enriched from blood (not recorded which). The receptors were gathered from a woman aged 40 to 50 with acute COVID-19.

This chain links TRBV28 with TRBJ2-5; TRBD2 matches at 8 bases. With 3 bases clipped from V and 2 bases from J, the junction kept 8 bases outside the gene matches. Looked up from germline, CDR1 is MDHEN and CDR2 is SYDVKM. This CDR3 has 16 residues. The CDR3 sequence is CASSFRGGGGQETQYF. The CDR3, as DNA: TGTGCCAGCAGTTTTCGGGGGGGCGGAGGGCAAGAGACCCAGTACTTC.

The V call is TRBV7-9, the J call TRBJ2-7, with unresolved D. Germline loops: CDR1 SEHNR, CDR2 FQNEAQ (reference sequence). This CDR3 is built from 12 residues. V shed 1 base and J shed 7 bases, with 8 bases lying between them. CDR3 DNA sequence: TGTGCCAGCAGCTTAGATGGCGGTGAGCAGTACTTC. This gives the protein CASSLDGGEQYF. The full variable domain, its missing parts supplied by reference TRBV7-9 and TRBJ2-7, is DTGVSQNPRHKITKRGQNVTFRCDPISEHNRLYWYRQTLGQGPEFLTYFQNEAQLEKSRLLSDRFSAERPKGSFSTLEIQRTEQGDSAMYLCASSLDGGEQYFGPGTRLTVT.

This clone showed up just a few times. The CDR3 is CASSLASQVSYEQYF. The DNA of the CDR3 is TGTGCCAGCAGCTTAGCGAGCCAGGTCTCCTACGAGCAGTACTTC. The chain carries TRBV7-2 and TRBJ2-7; D unresolved. The V end was cut by 0 bases, the J end by 0 bases, with 9 bases between. Germline values: CDR1 SGHTA, CDR2 FQGNSA. CDR3 length: 15 residues. The full variable domain, completed using reference TRBV7-2 and TRBJ2-7, is GAGVSQSPSNKVTEKGKDVELRCDPISGHTALYWYRQSLGQGLEFLIYFQGNSAPDKSGLPSDRFSAERTGGSVSTLTIQRTQQEDSAVYLCASSLASQVSYEQYFGPGTRLTVT.

The gene calls are TRBV6-4 and TRBJ2-1, with D tentatively TRBD1 (6 bases). From germline, CDR1 is MRHNA and CDR2 SNTAGT. The ends were cut back, 5 bases at V and 10 bases at J, with 12 bases in the middle. This CDR3 spans 12 amino acids. The CDR3 region is CASSQGSGEQFF. CDR3 sequence (DNA): TGTGCCAGCAGTCAGGGGTCAGGAGAGCAGTTCTTC.

This clone showed up just once. The chain employs TRBV7-2 and TRBJ2-1; 11 nucleotides match TRBD2. V trimming: 5 bases; J trimming: 4 bases; junction bases outside the gene matches: 7. The CDR3 extends over 16 amino acids. Per the germline V gene, CDR1 is SGHTA and CDR2 is FQGNSA. The CDR3 sequence is CASSRTSGRSYNEQFF. CDR3 nucleotides: TGTGCCAGCAGCCGGACTAGCGGGCGGTCGTACAATGAGCAGTTCTTC.

The V gene is TRBV29-1, the J gene TRBJ1-1; D unresolved. CDR1 SQVTM and CDR2 ANQGSEA come from the germline V gene. Trimming took 3 bases from V and 0 from J, leaving 14 bases between them. The CDR3 length is 15 residues. CDR3 sequence (DNA): TGCAGCGTTGAGGGCTGGGCTGAACTGAACACTGAAGCTTTCTTT. This gives the protein CSVEGWAELNTEAFF.

The rearrangement uses TRBV7-2 and TRBJ2-2, with a possible D match to TRBD1 (6 bases). There are 15 residues in the CDR3. CDR1 is SGHTA, CDR2 FQGNSA, per germline. Trimming removed 7 bases from V and 3 bases from J, with 15 bases in between. The CDR3 protein is CASNFGGAYTGELFF. For the CDR3, the DNA is TGTGCCAGCAACTTTGGGGGCGCCTACACCGGGGAGCTGTTTTTT.

The chain uses TRBV24-1 and TRBJ1-4; TRBD1 aligns across 8 bases. Germline assignment: CDR1 KGHDR and CDR2 SFDVKD. This CDR3 is 15 amino acids long. The V segment lost 9 bases and the J segment 5 bases; nucleotides outside the gene matches: 10. The CDR3 nucleotides are TGTGCCACCCCTGACAGGGGCGGTTTCAATGAAAAACTGTTTTTT. It encodes CATPDRGGFNEKLFF.

CDR3 in DNA: TGCGCCAGCAGTGTTAACAGGGGGGGCACTGAAGCTTTCTTT. Protein: CASSVNRGGTEAFF. V and J are TRBV10-1 and TRBJ1-1; 8 bases line up with TRBD1. The germline CDR1 and CDR2 sequences are WNHNN and SYGVQD (reference sequence). The CDR3 spans 14 residues. V gave up 4 bases and J gave up 4 bases; unmatched junction bases: 5.

The chain has TRBV9 and TRBJ2-3, with TRBD2 matching over 7 bases. The V and J ends lost 0 bases and 9 bases, in that order; junction bases with no gene match: 10. Germline-derived CDR1 and CDR2 are SGDLS and YYNGEE. The CDR3 is 15 amino acids. CDR3 in amino acids: CASSVGGRAGETQYF. In DNA, the CDR3 is TGTGCCAGCAGCGTAGGTGGGAGGGCCGGAGAGACGCAGTATTTT.

The rearrangement uses TRBV9 and TRBJ2-3; 10 bases agree with TRBD1. Germline V gene sequence: CDR1 SGDLS, CDR2 YYNGEE. This CDR3 is 14 amino acids long. Trimming at V came to 0 bases and at J to 11 bases, leaving 6 bases not matched to a gene. This chain's CDR3 is CASSVAGQGIGQYF. Written as DNA, the CDR3 is TGTGCCAGCAGCGTAGCGGGACAGGGGATAGGGCAGTATTTT.

The chain employs TRBV6-5 and TRBJ1-2; possible D gene TRBD1, 5 bases. CDR1 is MNHEY and CDR2 is SVGAGI in the germline V gene. The CDR3 totals 14 residues. V lost 0 bases and J lost 8, with 13 bases in between. CDR3 in amino acids: CASSYSAGIEGYTF. For the CDR3, the DNA is TGTGCCAGCAGTTACTCCGCAGGGATAGAAGGCTACACCTTC.

The V and J genes are TRBV10-2 and TRBJ2-1, with unresolved D. The germline gives CDR1 WSHSY, CDR2 SAAADI. V was trimmed by 6 bases and J by 4 bases, leaving 10 bases between them. This CDR3 has 13 residues. CDR3 region: CASRMTQYNEQFF. The CDR3 DNA reads as TGCGCCAGCAGGATGACTCAGTACAATGAGCAGTTCTTC.

The chain joins TRBV27 to TRBJ1-1; no clear D. CDR1 and CDR2 (germline): MNHEY, SMNVEV (reference sequence). The CDR3 is 15 residues long. V lost 6 bases, J lost 3 bases, and 17 bases lay in between. The CDR3 DNA reads TGTGCCAGCAGACCTATCCTGACGGACTACACTGAAGCTTTCTTT. This codes for CASRPILTDYTEAFF.

This clone was counted only a few times. The chain is built from TRBV24-1 and TRBJ2-7, with 9 bases aligning to TRBD1. Trimming took 4 bases from V and 6 from J; bases not matched to a gene: 6. Germline V lookup: CDR1 KGHDR, CDR2 SFDVKD. The CDR3 extends over 14 amino acids. The CDR3 DNA is TGTGCCACCAGTGAACAGGGGGCACAAGGCGAGCAGTACTTC. This gives the protein CATSEQGAQGEQYF.

The chain has TRBV25-1 and TRBJ2-5; a weak D match, TRBD1 (7 bases). The length of the CDR3 is 15 residues. Trimming removed 8 bases at V and 5 bases at J, with 21 bases between. Germline CDR1 reads MGHDK; CDR2 reads SYGVNS. The CDR3, as DNA: TGTGCCAGCGGCCCTACTGGAGGGGGCAGTGAGACCCAGTACTTC. It codes for CASGPTGGGSETQYF.

The J gene is TRBJ2-1, the V gene TRBV11-2, with 8 bases fitting TRBD1. CDR3 length: 13 residues. CDR1 and CDR2 (germline): SGHAT, FQNNGV. Trimming removed 6 bases from V and 7 bases from J; junction bases left unmatched: 5. CDR3 sequence reads: CASRRQGLNEQFF. CDR3 sequence (DNA): TGTGCCAGCAGGAGACAGGGGCTAAATGAGCAGTTCTTC.